The 20 T cell receptor beta chains given below trace back to one sample, sequenced in a study of OX40 agonist ivuxolimab in advanced cancers. The table came from immunoSEQ multiplex PCR; TCRdb's copy has only in-frame clones and leaves some out. The repertoire consists of 25,000 to 40,000 clones, with about 87% occurring once and the leading ten covering 20% to 30%. Sequencing was performed on CD4+ or CD8+ T cells sorted from blood, taken in a trial of the OX40 agonist ivuxolimab. The receptor source for this set is an adult with an advanced solid tumor such as melanoma, head and neck, liver or kidney cancer.

This clone is deemed hyperexpanded. This rearrangement joins TRBV7-9 to TRBJ2-7; 7 bases align to TRBD1. Germline CDR1 and CDR2: SEHNR and FQNEAQ (reference sequence). There are 14 residues in the CDR3. V lost 5 bases, J lost 1 base, and 5 bases stayed unmatched. The CDR3 DNA reads TGTGCCAGCAGCCCCCCGACAGGGTCCTACGAGCAGTACTTC. It yields the protein CASSPPTGSYEQYF.

The J gene is TRBJ1-3, the V gene TRBV15, with D hard to call. The V gene lost 5 bases and the J gene lost 2 bases, with 13 bases spanning the gap. Germline V gives CDR1 LNHNV, CDR2 YYDKDF (reference sequence). The CDR3 spans 15 residues. The CDR3 sequence: CATSLDPGAGNTIYF. The CDR3 DNA reads TGTGCCACCAGCTTGGACCCTGGGGCTGGAAACACCATATATTTT.

The CDR3 nucleotides are TGTGCCAGCAGTCCCCGGCAGGGGAGCACTGAAGCTTTCTTT. Its translation is CASSPRQGSTEAFF. This chain links TRBV2 with TRBJ1-1; D might be TRBD1 (6 bases). This CDR3 region has 14 residues. CDR1 is SNHLY, CDR2 FYNNEI, per germline. Trimming shortened V by 5 bases and J by 4 bases, and 14 bases separated the two germline ends.

The chain combines TRBV9 with TRBJ2-5, with 8 bases matching TRBD1. CDR1 and CDR2 (germline): SGDLS, YYNGEE. The junction had 13 bases not matched to a gene; V was cut back by 5 bases and J by 4 bases. The CDR3 is made up of 16 amino acids. Here the CDR3 reads CASSVSGQGLGETQYF. CDR3 sequence (DNA): TGTGCCAGCAGTGTCTCCGGACAGGGATTAGGAGAGACCCAGTACTTC.

This clone was seen only once. The chain has TRBV25-1 and TRBJ2-1; 10 nucleotides line up with TRBD2. This CDR3 region has 15 residues. V gave up 4 bases and J gave up 2 bases; unmatched junction bases: 2. The germline V gene has CDR1 MGHDK and CDR2 SYGVNS. The CDR3 DNA reads TGTGCCAGCAGTGGGCTAGCGGGAGCCTACAATGAGCAGTTCTTC. Translation: CASSGLAGAYNEQFF. Variable domain in full (rest from reference TRBV25-1 and TRBJ2-1): EADIYQTPRYLVIGTGKKITLECSQTMGHDKMYWYQQDPGMELHLIHYSYGVNSTEKGDLSSESTVSRIRTEHFPLTLESARPSHTSQYLCASSGLAGAYNEQFFGPGTRLTVL.

J is TRBJ1-1 and V is TRBV6-6, with D unresolved. The CDR3 consists of 13 residues. The germline V gene has CDR1 MNHNY and CDR2 SVGAGI (reference sequence). Deletions cut 4 bases from V and 2 bases from J, with 8 bases between. CDR3 region: CASSSRTNTEAFF. The DNA of the CDR3 is TGTGCCAGCAGTTCGAGGACCAACACTGAAGCTTTCTTT.

The V gene is TRBV6-6, the J gene TRBJ2-5; TRBD1 matches 7 bases. CDR3 length equals 16 residues. Trimming removed 0 bases from V and 2 bases from J; junction bases left unmatched: 6. Germline V gene lookup returns CDR1 MNHNY and CDR2 SVGAGI (reference sequence). The DNA for the CDR3 is TGTGCCAGCAGTTACTCGCCAGCACAGGGGCAAGAGACCCAGTACTTC. It codes for CASSYSPAQGQETQYF.

The rearrangement uses TRBV10-3 and TRBJ2-5; TRBD1 is a possible D gene (5 bases). The germline CDR1 and CDR2 sequences are ENHRY and SYGVKD. V gave up 3 bases and J gave up 1 base, with 6 bases separating them. There are 13 residues in the CDR3. CDR3 protein: CAISETGQETQYF. CDR3 bases: TGTGCCATCAGTGAAACAGGCCAAGAGACCCAGTACTTC.

The J gene is TRBJ2-4, the V gene TRBV5-8; 10 nucleotides match TRBD1. The CDR3 is 19 residues long. In germline, CDR1 is SGHTS, CDR2 YDEGEE. Germline trimming cut 1 base from V and 7 bases from J; bases unmatched to any gene: 17. Here the CDR3 reads CASSLTTTTGQGSGNIQYF. The CDR3 nucleotides read TGTGCCAGCAGCTTGACTACTACGACGGGACAGGGGTCGGGGAACATTCAGTACTTC.

This clone has just one count. This chain joins TRBV19 and TRBJ1-5; TRBD1 might be the D (6 bases). The CDR3 is made up of 16 amino acids. Trimming removed 3 bases at V and 0 bases at J, with 12 bases between. CDR1 is LNHDA, CDR2 SQIVND, per germline (reference sequence). The CDR3 sequence is CASSMGEGGSNQPQHF. For the CDR3, the DNA is TGTGCCAGTAGTATGGGAGAGGGGGGTAGCAATCAGCCCCAGCATTTT.

V gene TRBV4-1 combines with J gene TRBJ1-2; D is perhaps TRBD1 (6 bases). This CDR3 spans 17 amino acids. Germline-derived CDR1 and CDR2 are MGHRA and YSYEKL. Trimming stripped 3 bases from V and 5 bases from J, with 22 bases between. CDR3 sequence: CASSHQTGLYRRYGYTF. The CDR3 coding sequence is TGCGCCAGCAGCCATCAGACAGGCCTTTACCGACGGTATGGCTACACCTTC.

The rearrangement uses TRBV10-3 and TRBJ2-1; D is unclear. The V end lost 8 bases, the J end lost 4 bases, and 18 bases lay between the germline ends. In germline, CDR1 is ENHRY, CDR2 SYGVKD. There are 15 residues in the CDR3. The CDR3 is CAICSNPLMYNEQFF. DNA for the CDR3: TGTGCCATCTGTTCAAATCCTCTGATGTACAATGAGCAGTTCTTC.

V and J are TRBV2 and TRBJ1-3; tentative D call: TRBD1 (6 bases). Between the trimmed V and J ends, which lost 6 bases and 3 bases, there was a span of 9 bases. The CDR3 is 13 amino acids. Germline V CDR1 and CDR2: SNHLY, FYNNEI. CDR3 sequence reads: CASSVQGGNTIYF. The DNA for the CDR3 is TGTGCCAGCAGCGTACAGGGTGGAAACACCATATATTTT.

The chain couples TRBV15 to TRBJ2-1; D is perhaps TRBD2 (5 bases). The CDR3 is 16 amino acids. Germline loops: CDR1 LNHNV, CDR2 YYDKDF (reference sequence). Trimming took off 3 bases at V and 8 bases at J, with 20 bases between the two ends. As DNA, the CDR3 is TGTGCCACCAGCAGGGGTGGGAGACGGCCCAGTTATGAGCAGTTCTTC. Translating it yields CATSRGGRRPSYEQFF. Supplemented by reference TRBV15 and TRBJ2-1, the full variable domain reads DAMVIQNPRYQVTQFGKPVTLSCSQTLNHNVMYWYQQKSSQAPKLLFHYYDKDFNNEADTPDNFQSRRPNTSFCFLDIRSPGLGDTAMYLCATSRGGRRPSYEQFFGPGTRLTVL.

This chain joins TRBV7-2 and TRBJ2-5, with TRBD2 identical over 7 bases. Germline CDR1 is SGHTA and CDR2 is FQGNSA. The CDR3 extends over 13 amino acids. V dropped 5 bases and J dropped 5; count of bases not matched to a gene: 5. CDR3 in amino acids: CASSVQRDETQYF. Here the CDR3 DNA reads TGTGCCAGCAGCGTACAGCGGGATGAGACCCAGTACTTC.

V and J are TRBV7-9 and TRBJ2-1; the D gene could be TRBD1 or TRBD2 (7 bases each). The germline V and J ends were trimmed by 4 bases and 8 bases, with 15 bases remaining between them. The CDR3 spans 14 residues. Germline V gene data show CDR1 as SEHNR and CDR2 as FQNEAQ (reference sequence). The CDR3 DNA reads as TGTGCCAGCAGCTCCCCAGGGGGGGCAGATGAGCAGTTCTTC. Translated: CASSSPGGADEQFF.

This sequence joins TRBV6-1 and TRBJ1-2; D call uncertain. Germline CDR1 is MNHNS and CDR2 is SASEGT. The CDR3 totals 14 residues. The V and J ends lost 6 bases and 3 bases respectively, with 14 bases between them. In DNA form, the CDR3 reads TGTGCCAGCAGGAGGAGATCCTCTGACTATGGCTACACCTTC. This sequence encodes CASRRRSSDYGYTF.

V and J are TRBV19 and TRBJ2-1, with 16 positions matching TRBD2. Germline V gene sequence: CDR1 LNHDA, CDR2 SQIVND (reference sequence). There are 18 residues in the CDR3. V shed 4 bases, J shed 0 bases, and the junction held 3 bases outside the gene matches. CDR3 protein: CASSTGLAGGPSYNEQFF. DNA of the CDR3: TGTGCCAGTAGTACGGGACTAGCGGGAGGGCCCTCCTACAATGAGCAGTTCTTC.

The chain links TRBV7-9 to TRBJ2-3; possibly TRBD2 for D (6 bases). CDR1 and CDR2 (germline): SEHNR, FQNEAQ (reference sequence). Trimming removed 1 base from V and 0 bases from J, with 11 bases in between. The CDR3 is made up of 16 amino acids. CDR3 DNA: TGTGCCAGCAGCTTAGGATGGGGGACTAGCACAGATACGCAGTATTTT. Translation gives CASSLGWGTSTDTQYF.

The chain carries TRBV19 and TRBJ2-2; 14 bases are shared with TRBD2. This CDR3 spans 17 amino acids. Germline assignment: CDR1 LNHDA and CDR2 SQIVND (reference sequence). The J segment lost 7 bases and the V segment lost 6 bases, leaving 10 bases of the junction unmatched. The DNA for the CDR3 is TGTGCCAGTAGGACGACTGGGACTAGCGGGAGCGGCGGGGAGCTGTTTTTT. Its translation is CASRTTGTSGSGGELFF. Full variable domain (remainder filled in from reference TRBV19 and TRBJ2-2): DGGITQSPKYLFRKEGQNVTLSCEQNLNHDAMYWYRQDPGQGLRLIYYSQIVNDFQKGDIAEGYSVSREKKESFPLTVTSAQKNPTAFYLCASRTTGTSGSGGELFFGEGSRLTVL.